This passage covers 28 T cell receptor beta chains from one sample sequenced in a study of cytomegalovirus exposure and HLA in healthy donors. Researchers ran the PCR with 60 Vbeta and 13 Jbeta primers. Profiled with immunoSEQ multiplex PCR; TCRdb holds only in-frame clones, not every one. The sample gives 200,000 to 250,000 clones, more than 70% of which show up once; about 1.2% is in the top ten. Sequencing used PBMCs. All receptors derive from a human donor in good health.

The chain has TRBV10-1 and TRBJ2-1; TRBD2 is a possible D gene (7 bases). Germline CDR1 is WNHNN and CDR2 is SYGVQD (reference sequence). CDR3 size: 16 residues. V lost 4 bases, J lost 7 bases, and 20 bases lay in between. The DNA for the CDR3 is TGCGCCAGCAGTGGGGCAGGGAGGGGGTTCACTAATGAGCAGTTCTTC. Residues: CASSGAGRGFTNEQFF.

The J gene is TRBJ1-2, the V gene TRBV5-4; D may be TRBD1 (5 bases). V was clipped by 0 bases and J by 0 bases, with 12 bases between them. CDR1 is SGHNT, CDR2 YYREEE, per germline (reference sequence). The CDR3 consists of 16 residues. The CDR3, as DNA: TGTGCCAGCAGCTTGGGACAGCGAATATCTAACTATGGCTACACCTTC. Amino acid sequence: CASSLGQRISNYGYTF.

This clone appeared a few times. The chain joins TRBV5-5 to TRBJ1-1; tentative D call: TRBD1 (6 bases). CDR1 is SGHKS and CDR2 is YYEKEE in the germline V gene (reference sequence). This CDR3 comprises 16 residues. With 1 base removed from V and 1 base from J, the gap between germline ends came to 14 bases. This CDR3 reads CASSLLPTGKNTEAFF. DNA for the CDR3: TGTGCCAGCAGCTTGTTGCCTACAGGGAAGAACACTGAAGCTTTCTTT.

The chain uses TRBV4-2 and TRBJ2-1; 10 positions match TRBD2. This CDR3 has 17 amino acids. The V gene's germline CDR1 is LGHNA and CDR2 YNFKEQ. The V segment lost 6 bases and the J segment 4 bases; nucleotides outside the gene matches: 12. CDR3 sequence reads: CASRASPGLALYNEQFF. The CDR3 nucleotides are TGTGCCAGCAGAGCAAGCCCGGGACTAGCGCTTTACAATGAGCAGTTCTTC.

The rearrangement joins TRBV30 to TRBJ2-1, with 12 bases fitting TRBD2. This CDR3 region has 15 residues. CDR1 and CDR2 (germline): GTSNPN, SVGIG (reference sequence). V was pared by 2 bases and J by 6 bases, with 5 bases of the junction left unmatched. The CDR3 bases are TGTGCCTGGAGTCCCGGGACTAGCGGGTCCAATGAGCAGTTCTTC. Translating it yields CAWSPGTSGSNEQFF.

This chain links TRBV6-5 with TRBJ2-1, with 14 nucleotides matching TRBD2. J lost 6 bases, V lost 2 bases, and 3 bases had no gene match. Germline V CDR1 and CDR2: MNHEY, SVGAGI. The CDR3 is 16 residues long. The CDR3 region has the DNA TGTGCCAGCAGTTACAGGACTAGCGGGAGGATCAATGAGCAGTTCTTC. This encodes CASSYRTSGRINEQFF.

This chain uses TRBV6-5 with TRBJ1-2; TRBD1 matches 7 bases. This CDR3 is built from 14 residues. The germline V gene encodes CDR1 MNHEY and CDR2 SVGAGI. V lost 6 bases and J lost 0; bases outside the gene matches: 4. The CDR3 loop reads CASSTGTANYGYTF. As DNA, the CDR3 is TGTGCCAGCAGCACCGGGACAGCTAACTATGGCTACACCTTC.

This rearrangement joins TRBV29-1 to TRBJ2-3; possible D gene TRBD2, 6 bases. In germline, CDR1 is SQVTM, CDR2 ANQGSEA. Trimming removed 2 bases at V and 4 bases at J, with 10 bases between. The CDR3 is made up of 13 amino acids. CDR3 DNA: TGCAGCGTTGAAACTAGCTTCGCAGATACGCAGTATTTT. Translation: CSVETSFADTQYF.

This clone has only one observation. The chain combines TRBV2 with TRBJ1-2; 7 bases are shared with TRBD1. The CDR3 sequence is 15 residues long. Germline V gene sequence: CDR1 SNHLY, CDR2 FYNNEI. J gave up 3 bases and V 6 bases, and 10 bases lay outside the gene matches. CDR3 loop: CASSRRQGLYYGYTF. In DNA form, the CDR3 reads TGTGCCAGCAGCCGTAGACAGGGATTGTACTATGGCTACACCTTC.

The J gene is TRBJ2-1, the V gene TRBV5-6; 9 bases map to TRBD2. Germline CDR1 reads SGHDT; CDR2 reads YYEEEE. The trim removed 4 bases at V and 7 bases at J, leaving 6 bases unmatched. The CDR3 totals 14 residues. The CDR3 spells CASSRLAETNEQFF. DNA for the CDR3: TGTGCCAGCAGCCGACTAGCGGAAACGAATGAGCAGTTCTTC.

The chain couples TRBV7-3 to TRBJ2-3, with 9 bases that match TRBD2. In germline, CDR1 is SGHTA, CDR2 FQGTGA. The CDR3 length is 16 residues. V dropped 0 bases and J dropped 5; count of bases not matched to a gene: 6. The CDR3 is CASSLTAGGPGDTQYF. The CDR3 DNA follows: TGTGCCAGCAGCTTAACCGCGGGAGGGCCCGGAGATACGCAGTATTTT.

The CDR3 region is CASSFTGTSRVRWYAEQYF. CDR3 nucleotides: TGTGCCAGCAGTTTCACCGGGACTAGCCGGGTGAGGTGGTACGCCGAGCAGTACTTC. This sequence joins TRBV7-2 and TRBJ2-7; 9 bases are a match to TRBD2. Germline V gives CDR1 SGHTA, CDR2 FQGNSA. V lost 6 bases to trimming and J lost 6 bases; unmatched junction nucleotides: 24. CDR3 length equals 19 residues.

The V gene is TRBV28, the J gene TRBJ1-5; D remains unclear. The CDR3 is made up of 15 amino acids. Trimming removed 2 bases from V and 1 base from J, with 9 bases in between. Germline CDR1 and CDR2: MDHEN and SYDVKM. CDR3 in DNA: TGTGCCAGCAGTTTAGATCTGGAGAGCAATCAGCCCCAGCATTTT. This gives the protein CASSLDLESNQPQHF.

The chain is built from TRBV7-2 and TRBJ2-5; D is undetermined. CDR3 length equals 12 residues. V lost 5 bases and J 5 bases, leaving 9 bases between the germline ends. In germline, CDR1 is SGHTA, CDR2 FQGNSA. DNA of the CDR3: TGTGCCAGCAGCCCCCCCGGGGAGACCCAGTACTTC. It codes for CASSPPGETQYF.

The genes are TRBV18 and TRBJ2-5; D may be TRBD2 (6 bases). Germline CDR1 reads KGHSH; CDR2 reads LQKENI. The V gene lost 3 bases and the J gene lost 5 bases, with 16 bases spanning the gap. The CDR3 has 15 residues. The CDR3 DNA reads as TGTGCCAGCTCACCCATAACGGGAGTAGGTGAGACCCAGTACTTC. Its translation: CASSPITGVGETQYF.

With respect to this clone: Distinct nucleotide sequences in the sample also encode this CDR3. V usage is TRBV7-9 and J usage is TRBJ2-7, with 9 bases lining up with TRBD1. Germline CDR1 is SEHNR and CDR2 is FQNEAQ (reference sequence). The CDR3 sequence is 14 residues long. V dropped 6 bases and J dropped 6; count of bases not matched to a gene: 9. The CDR3 protein is CASSPRTGVGEQYF. CDR3 sequence (DNA): TGTGCCAGCAGTCCTCGGACAGGGGTGGGCGAGCAGTACTTC.

The chain joins TRBV18 to TRBJ1-2; D is undetermined. Deletions cut 2 bases from V and 3 bases from J, with 13 bases between. CDR1 and CDR2 (germline): KGHSH, LQKENI. This CDR3 comprises 15 residues. The CDR3 loop is CASSPGKGGDYGYTF. CDR3 nucleotide sequence: TGTGCCAGCTCACCAGGAAAGGGAGGAGACTATGGCTACACCTTC. The variable domain in full, completed from reference TRBV18 and TRBJ1-2, reads NAGVMQNPRHLVRRRGQEARLRCSPMKGHSHVYWYRQLPEEGLKFMVYLQKENIIDESGMPKERFSAEFPKEGPSILRIQQVVRGDSAAYFCASSPGKGGDYGYTFGSGTRLTVV.

V gene TRBV6-4 combines with J gene TRBJ2-3; 14 positions match TRBD2. CDR3 size: 17 residues. The ends lost 11 bases at V and 0 bases at J; junction bases unmatched: 10. The germline V gene encodes CDR1 MRHNA and CDR2 SNTAGT. In nucleotides, the CDR3 is TGTGCCCCTCCACCGGGACTAGCGGGAGACAGCACAGATACGCAGTATTTT. Its translation: CAPPPGLAGDSTDTQYF.

The chain employs TRBV27 and TRBJ2-5; D is unclear. Trimming took 1 base from V and 0 from J, leaving 9 bases between them. The CDR3 length is 15 residues. Germline loops: CDR1 MNHEY, CDR2 SMNVEV (reference sequence). The CDR3 region is CASSLLAGDQETQYF. CDR3 nucleotide sequence: TGTGCCAGCAGTTTATTGGCTGGAGACCAAGAGACCCAGTACTTC.

V gene TRBV5-1 combines with J gene TRBJ2-2; 12 bases are a match to TRBD1. CDR1 and CDR2 from the germline V gene are SGHRS and YFSETQ. The CDR3 totals 15 residues. Unmatched junction bases numbered 2, after V lost 4 bases and J lost 4 bases. In DNA, the CDR3 is TGCGCCAGCAGCGGGGGACAGGGGGCCACCGGGGAGCTGTTTTTT. It specifies CASSGGQGATGELFF.

The rearrangement joins TRBV18 to TRBJ2-7; 9 bases map to TRBD2. Germline trimming cut 3 bases from V and 2 bases from J; bases unmatched to any gene: 5. The germline V gene has CDR1 KGHSH and CDR2 LQKENI. This CDR3 spans 15 amino acids. CDR3 amino acids: CASSPWTSAPYEQYF. Here the CDR3 DNA reads TGTGCCAGCTCACCGTGGACTAGCGCTCCCTACGAGCAGTACTTC. Drawing the rest from reference TRBV18 and TRBJ2-7, the complete variable domain is NAGVMQNPRHLVRRRGQEARLRCSPMKGHSHVYWYRQLPEEGLKFMVYLQKENIIDESGMPKERFSAEFPKEGPSILRIQQVVRGDSAAYFCASSPWTSAPYEQYFGPGTRLTVT.

The CDR3 bases are TGTGCCAGCAGCTTGGGACTAGCGGGAGTAGTGGAGACCCAGTACTTC. This sequence encodes CASSLGLAGVVETQYF. The rearrangement joins TRBV11-3 to TRBJ2-5, with 14 nucleotides matching TRBD2. Germline values: CDR1 SGHNT, CDR2 YENEEA. The CDR3 spans 16 residues. J was trimmed by 5 bases and V by 3 bases; bases with no gene match: 5.

The chain joins TRBV5-8 to TRBJ2-7; 10 nucleotides agree with TRBD2. The ends lost 4 bases at V and 6 bases at J; junction bases unmatched: 10. The CDR3 spans 15 residues. The germline gives CDR1 SGHTS, CDR2 YDEGEE. CDR3 bases: TGTGCCAGCAGCCACGGGACTAGCGATGCGGGCGAGCAGTACTTC. Translation: CASSHGTSDAGEQYF.

The chain recombines TRBV15 with TRBJ2-7, with D possibly matching TRBD2 (5 bases). Per germline, CDR1 LNHNV and CDR2 YYDKDF (reference sequence). Trimming removed 5 bases at V and 6 bases at J, with 23 bases between. The CDR3 is 16 residues long. The CDR3 loop reads CATSDVGGLGSGEQYF. CDR3 nucleotides: TGTGCCACCAGCGATGTTGGCGGACTGGGTTCGGGCGAGCAGTACTTC.

The chain joins TRBV28 to TRBJ2-3; 13 bases match TRBD2. V shed 6 bases, J shed 14 bases, and the junction held 26 bases outside the gene matches. This CDR3 is 19 amino acids long. The germline V gene encodes CDR1 MDHEN and CDR2 SYDVKM. CDR3 in DNA: TGTGCCAGCAGCAGGACTAGCGGGAGCCCTATATCCATTCAGATACGTCTGTATTTT. This encodes CASSRTSGSPISIQIRLYF.

The V and J genes are TRBV11-1 and TRBJ2-6, with D possibly TRBD2 on 6 matching bases. Trimming pared 5 bases from V and 4 bases from J, leaving 12 bases between. This CDR3 contains 15 residues. Germline assignment: CDR1 SGHAT and CDR2 FQDESV (reference sequence). The CDR3 nucleotides read TGTGCCAGCAGCCGACTAGAAGCCGGGGCCAACGTCCTGACTTTC. Its protein is CASSRLEAGANVLTF.

The gene calls are TRBV18 and TRBJ2-5; no reliable D call. CDR3 length: 14 residues. V lost 4 bases, J lost 5 bases, and 14 bases lay in between. Germline V gives CDR1 KGHSH, CDR2 LQKENI. The CDR3 protein is CASSRYSRAETQYF. The CDR3 DNA sequence: TGTGCCAGCTCACGGTACAGCCGCGCGGAGACCCAGTACTTC.

This clone appeared once. This chain connects TRBV19 to TRBJ2-3; 7 nucleotides agree with TRBD1. Germline CDR1 reads LNHDA; CDR2 reads SQIVND (reference sequence). The CDR3 sequence is 22 residues long. The V gene end was trimmed by 3 bases and the J gene end by 4 bases; junction bases not matched to a gene: 28. The CDR3 sequence: CASSIQYRPRTGDLEVPDTQYF. In DNA, the CDR3 is TGTGCCAGTAGTATCCAATACCGACCGCGCACAGGGGACCTCGAGGTCCCAGATACGCAGTATTTT.